Shown below are 6 T cell receptor beta chains from a single sample sequenced in a study of blood T cell repertoires in COVID-19. Libraries were prepared by immunoSEQ multiplex PCR; TCRdb keeps only in-frame clonotypes and omits some of them. The sample contains 55,000 to 75,000 clones, roughly 80% of which appear only once. Sequenced input: peripheral blood. These TCRs come from a human donor in a cohort sampled during active COVID-19.

This sequence joins TRBV6-2 or TRBV6-3 and TRBJ1-1, with D hard to call. Per the germline V gene, CDR1 is MNHEY and CDR2 is SVGEGT. V lost 0 bases and J 3 bases, leaving 17 bases between the germline ends. The CDR3 runs to 17 residues. CDR3 sequence (DNA): TGTGCCAGCAGTTACTCGAGTAATTTCGGGTGGGACACTGAAGCTTTCTTT. Residues: CASSYSSNFGWDTEAFF.

The chain carries TRBV15 and TRBJ2-5; tentatively, D is TRBD2 (5 bases). The CDR3 extends over 14 amino acids. Looked up from germline, CDR1 is LNHNV and CDR2 is YYDKDF (reference sequence). The V gene lost 0 bases and the J gene lost 1 base, with 6 bases spanning the gap. Here the CDR3 DNA reads TGTGCCACCAGCAGAGACAGCGGCCAAGAGACCCAGTACTTC. This encodes CATSRDSGQETQYF.

The chain carries TRBV11-2 and TRBJ2-2; no clear D gene. CDR3 size: 15 residues. Between the trimmed V and J ends, which lost 4 bases and 1 base, there was a span of 10 bases. Germline V gene lookup returns CDR1 SGHAT and CDR2 FQNNGV. The CDR3 is CASSSRVGNTGELFF. CDR3 nucleotide sequence: TGTGCCAGCAGCTCCCGGGTAGGGAACACCGGGGAGCTGTTTTTT.

This clone was recorded once. The genes are TRBV7-2 and TRBJ2-7; 10 nucleotides match TRBD1. V lost 5 bases to trimming and J lost 6 bases; unmatched junction nucleotides: 22. The germline V gene encodes CDR1 SGHTA and CDR2 FQGNSA. This CDR3 spans 19 amino acids. The chain's CDR3 is CASSPSWYGAGTGVPEQYF. The CDR3 region has the DNA TGTGCCAGCAGCCCGAGTTGGTATGGGGCCGGGACAGGGGTTCCCGAGCAGTACTTC.

The V gene is TRBV3-1 (or the pseudogene TRBV3-2), the J gene TRBJ2-5, with D perhaps matching TRBD2 (5 bases). CDR3 length: 14 residues. The V end lost 1 base, the J end lost 4 bases, and 10 bases lay between the germline ends. Per germline, CDR1 LGHDT and CDR2 YNNKEL (reference sequence). CDR3: CASSQGTPGETQYF. CDR3 DNA sequence: TGTGCCAGCAGCCAAGGGACTCCTGGAGAGACCCAGTACTTC.

CDR3 amino acids: CASSTSGGAGVYTIEQFF. The CDR3 bases are TGTGCCAGCAGTACTAGCGGGGGGGCCGGGGTGTATACAATAGAGCAGTTCTTC. V and J are TRBV3-1 (or the pseudogene TRBV3-2) and TRBJ2-1; 13 bases align to TRBD2. The ends lost 6 bases at V and 10 bases at J; junction bases unmatched: 18. This CDR3 region has 18 residues. Looked up from germline, CDR1 is LGHDT and CDR2 is YNNKEL (reference sequence).